A selection of T cell receptor beta chains follows, all from one sample in a study of blood T cell repertoires in COVID-19. Sequenced by immunoSEQ multiplex PCR; TCRdb stores in-frame clones only, minus some. This sample has 95,000 to 150,000 clones, with approximately 91% found just once. Sequencing was done on a sample of peripheral blood. Receptors originate from an elderly woman with acute or convalescent COVID-19. The conserved cysteine and the conserved F or W are not part of the CDR3 here. Each record gives: J gene, V gene, CDR3 protein.

TRBJ2-1,TRBV6-4,ANHQGQGWNEQF
TRBJ1-2,TRBV27,ASSLSRENYGYT
TRBJ1-1,TRBV9,ASSVAGRTEAF
TRBJ2-7,TRBV5-4,ASSLAKSSYEQY
TRBJ2-7,TRBV6-5,ASSLRGPKIYEQY
TRBJ2-3,TRBV5-1,ASRSQGLVGTDTQY
TRBJ2-7,TRBV3-1/TRBV3-2,ASSRTGGTYEQY
TRBJ1-1,TRBV9,ASSENGGGLTEAF
TRBJ2-7,TRBV19,ASSQGQGGEQY
TRBJ2-1,TRBV29-1,SVEGASGSYNEQF
TRBJ1-5,TRBV28,ASSWEQASNQPQH
TRBJ1-3,TRBV5-5,ASSSVISGGNTIY
TRBJ2-5,TRBV5-4,ASRRTSSETQY
TRBJ1-2,TRBV6-5,ASRAGLNYGYT
TRBJ2-1,TRBV4-2,ASSQDKLRANEQF
TRBJ2-3,TRBV15,ATSRGEGTVTDTQY
TRBJ2-1,TRBV5-1,ASNSGLAPYNEQF